This entry lists 12 T cell receptor beta chains sequenced from one sample in a study of radiotherapy plus CTLA-4 blockade in lung cancer. Measured with immunoSEQ multiplex PCR; TCRdb has only the in-frame clones, and not every one. Of around 110,000 clones listed, roughly 80% are singletons. This material consisted of peripheral blood, taken from a patient treated with radiotherapy plus ipilimumab. These receptors were obtained from a human donor with non-small cell lung cancer that progressed on radiotherapy plus ipilimumab. Some clones in this sample may be carry-over from other donors' samples.

There are a few counts of this clone. This sequence joins TRBV10-3 and TRBJ1-3, with 10 bases that match TRBD1. Germline-derived CDR1 and CDR2 are ENHRY and SYGVKD. This CDR3 contains 14 residues. J was trimmed by 2 bases and V by 6 bases; bases with no gene match: 1. CDR3 bases: TGTGCCATCAGAGGACAGGGGGCTGGAAACACCATATATTTT. As protein: CAIRGQGAGNTIYF.

The chain employs TRBV5-6 and TRBJ2-6; the match to TRBD1 covers 10 bases. The germline CDR1 and CDR2 sequences are SGHDT and YYEEEE. This CDR3 region has 14 residues. The V segment lost 3 bases and the J segment 12 bases; nucleotides outside the gene matches: 6. DNA for the CDR3: TGTGCCAGCAGCTGGGGGACAGGGGTCGGCGTCCTGACTTTC. Amino acid sequence: CASSWGTGVGVLTF.

V is TRBV5-5 and J is TRBJ1-2, with 7 bases that match TRBD1. The germline gives CDR1 SGHKS, CDR2 YYEKEE (reference sequence). The CDR3 sequence is 15 residues long. The V segment lost 0 bases and the J segment 8 bases; nucleotides outside the gene matches: 10. CDR3 nucleotides: TGTGCCAGCAGCTTGGCCGGGGGACAGCTTCAAGGCTACACCTTC. It translates to CASSLAGGQLQGYTF.

The CDR3 loop reads CASSLEASGGALGEQFF. In nucleotides, the CDR3 is TGCGCCAGCAGCTTGGAGGCTAGCGGGGGGGCTTTGGGTGAGCAGTTCTTC. The chain couples TRBV5-1 to TRBJ2-1; TRBD2 aligns across 12 bases. Per the germline V gene, CDR1 is SGHRS and CDR2 is YFSETQ. The CDR3 consists of 17 residues. The V gene end was trimmed by 0 bases and the J gene end by 9 bases; junction bases not matched to a gene: 10.

CDR3 in amino acids: CASSTTGDTQYF. The CDR3, as DNA: TGTGCCAGCAGTACTACAGGAGATACGCAGTATTTT. The chain recombines TRBV6-5 with TRBJ2-3, with a weak D call TRBD1 (5 bases). Trimming stripped 5 bases from V and 5 bases from J, with 8 bases between. CDR1 and CDR2 (germline): MNHEY, SVGAGI. The CDR3 has 12 amino acids.

The chain has TRBV5-1 and TRBJ2-7; 8 positions match TRBD1. Trimming at V came to 1 base and at J to 1 base, leaving 1 base not matched to a gene. Looked up from germline, CDR1 is SGHRS and CDR2 is YFSETQ. This CDR3 is 14 amino acids long. The CDR3 reads CASSLRQGSYEQYF. In DNA form, the CDR3 reads TGCGCCAGCAGCTTGAGACAGGGGTCCTACGAGCAGTACTTC.

This chain links TRBV2 with TRBJ1-1, with D perhaps TRBD1 (5 bases). Trimming pared 5 bases from V and 1 base from J, leaving 11 bases between. The germline gives CDR1 SNHLY, CDR2 FYNNEI. CDR3 length equals 14 residues. This CDR3 is CASSKGMGNTEAFF. CDR3 DNA: TGTGCCAGCAGTAAGGGGATGGGGAACACTGAAGCTTTCTTT.

The chain has TRBV4-3 and TRBJ2-7; a possible D gene is TRBD2 (7 bases). V lost 1 base, J lost 7 bases, and 17 bases lay in between. The germline gives CDR1 LGHNA, CDR2 YSLEER. There are 15 residues in the CDR3. For the CDR3, the DNA is TGCGCCAGCAGCCAAGTTATCCGGGGGGCGGGTGAGCAGTACTTC. Amino acid sequence: CASSQVIRGAGEQYF.

The chain carries TRBV11-2 and TRBJ2-7, with TRBD1 identical over 9 bases. The J segment lost 10 bases and the V segment lost 4 bases, leaving 11 bases of the junction unmatched. Germline CDR1 and CDR2: SGHAT and FQNNGV. The CDR3 covers 14 residues. DNA of the CDR3: TGTGCCAGCAGCTCATGGGACAGGGCTGCGATACAGTACTTC. Amino acids: CASSSWDRAAIQYF.

V is TRBV11-2 and J is TRBJ1-2, with TRBD1 identical over 8 bases. This CDR3 comprises 12 residues. J gave up 7 bases and V 5 bases, and 3 bases lay outside the gene matches. Germline CDR1 SGHAT, CDR2 FQNNGV. The DNA for the CDR3 is TGTGCCAGCAGCAACGACAGGGGTGGCTACACCTTC. It specifies CASSNDRGGYTF.

Here the CDR3 DNA reads TGTGCCAGCTCACCGCAGGGGGCGAGCTACACCTTC. Protein sequence: CASSPQGASYTF. The rearrangement joins TRBV18 to TRBJ1-2; 8 bases map to TRBD1. The CDR3 spans 12 residues. Germline loops: CDR1 KGHSH, CDR2 LQKENI. V lost 3 bases and J lost 9; bases outside the gene matches: 3. Drawing the rest from reference TRBV18 and TRBJ1-2, the complete variable domain is NAGVMQNPRHLVRRRGQEARLRCSPMKGHSHVYWYRQLPEEGLKFMVYLQKENIIDESGMPKERFSAEFPKEGPSILRIQQVVRGDSAAYFCASSPQGASYTFGSGTRLTVV.

The V and J genes are TRBV9 and TRBJ1-1; TRBD1 is a possible D gene (6 bases). The CDR3 sequence is 15 residues long. Trimming stripped 0 bases from V and 1 base from J, with 10 bases between. Germline V gives CDR1 SGDLS, CDR2 YYNGEE. The CDR3 bases are TGTGCCAGCAGCGTAGTCAGGGGTCAGAACACTGAAGCTTTCTTT. Protein product: CASSVVRGQNTEAFF. The whole variable domain, filled in from reference TRBV9 and TRBJ1-1, reads DSGVTQTPKHLITATGQRVTLRCSPRSGDLSVYWYQQSLDQGLQFLIQYYNGEERAKGNILERFSAQQFPDLHSELNLSSLELGDSALYFCASSVVRGQNTEAFFGQGTRLTVV.